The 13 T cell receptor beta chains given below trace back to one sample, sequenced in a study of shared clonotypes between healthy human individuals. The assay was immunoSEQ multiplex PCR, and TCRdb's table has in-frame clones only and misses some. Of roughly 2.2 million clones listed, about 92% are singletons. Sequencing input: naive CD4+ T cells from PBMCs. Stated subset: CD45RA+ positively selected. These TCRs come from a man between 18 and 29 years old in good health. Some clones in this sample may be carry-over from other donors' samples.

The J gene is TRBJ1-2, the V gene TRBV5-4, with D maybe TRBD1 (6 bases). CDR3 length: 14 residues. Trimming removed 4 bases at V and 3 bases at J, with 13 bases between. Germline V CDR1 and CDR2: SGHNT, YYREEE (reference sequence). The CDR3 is CASSPSRQDYGYTF. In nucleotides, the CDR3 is TGTGCCAGCAGCCCCTCCCGACAGGACTATGGCTACACCTTC.

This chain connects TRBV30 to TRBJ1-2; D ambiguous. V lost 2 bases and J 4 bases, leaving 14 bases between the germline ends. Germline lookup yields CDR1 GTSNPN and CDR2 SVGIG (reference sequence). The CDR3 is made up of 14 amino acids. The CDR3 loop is CAWSPGSGGYGYTF. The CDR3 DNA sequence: TGTGCCTGGAGTCCAGGCTCGGGTGGCTATGGCTACACCTTC.

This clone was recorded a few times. The CDR3 nucleotides are TGTGCCAGCAGTCGTACACAGTATAACACTGAAGCTTTCTTT. Translated: CASSRTQYNTEAFF. The chain combines TRBV27 with TRBJ1-1; no firm D call. The CDR3 consists of 14 residues. V was clipped by 5 bases and J by 2 bases, with 12 bases between them. Germline V lookup: CDR1 MNHEY, CDR2 SMNVEV (reference sequence).

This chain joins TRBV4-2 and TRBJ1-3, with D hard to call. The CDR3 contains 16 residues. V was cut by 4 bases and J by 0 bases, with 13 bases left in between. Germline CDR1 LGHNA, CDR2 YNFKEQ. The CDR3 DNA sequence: TGTGCCAGCAGCCCCAACTGGGTCAGCTCTGGAAACACCATATATTTT. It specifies CASSPNWVSSGNTIYF.

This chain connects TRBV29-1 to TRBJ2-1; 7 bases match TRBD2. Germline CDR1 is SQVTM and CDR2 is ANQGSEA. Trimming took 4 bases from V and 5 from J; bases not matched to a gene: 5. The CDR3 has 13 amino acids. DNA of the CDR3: TGCAGCGTTGGGTACGGGAGGCACAATGAGCAGTTCTTC. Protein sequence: CSVGYGRHNEQFF.

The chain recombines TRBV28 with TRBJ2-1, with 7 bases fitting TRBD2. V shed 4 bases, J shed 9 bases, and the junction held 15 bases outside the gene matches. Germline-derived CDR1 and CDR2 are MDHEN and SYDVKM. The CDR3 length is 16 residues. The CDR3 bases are TGTGCCAGCAGTTCACCCCAAGGACTAGTAAGCCGTGAGCAGTTCTTC. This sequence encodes CASSSPQGLVSREQFF.

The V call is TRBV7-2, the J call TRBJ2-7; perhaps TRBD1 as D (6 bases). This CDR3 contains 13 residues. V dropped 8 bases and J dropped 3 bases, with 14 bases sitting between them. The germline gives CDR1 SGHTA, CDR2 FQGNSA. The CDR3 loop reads CASRATGLYEQYF. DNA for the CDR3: TGTGCCAGCCGGGCTACAGGGCTCTACGAGCAGTACTTC.

In nucleotides, the CDR3 is TGTGCCAGCAGCCTCACCCCAGGGAGGACAGGGAAAGAGACCCAGTACTTC. The encoded protein is CASSLTPGRTGKETQYF. The rearrangement joins TRBV9 to TRBJ2-5, with 8 bases that match TRBD1. CDR3 length: 17 residues. Germline values: CDR1 SGDLS, CDR2 YYNGEE. V was clipped by 4 bases and J by 3 bases; unmatched bases: 14.

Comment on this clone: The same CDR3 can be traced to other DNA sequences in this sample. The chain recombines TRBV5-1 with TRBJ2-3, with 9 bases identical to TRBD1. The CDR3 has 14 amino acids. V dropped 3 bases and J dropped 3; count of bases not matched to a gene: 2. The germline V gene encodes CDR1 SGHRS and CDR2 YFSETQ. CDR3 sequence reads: CASSSGQGTDTQYF. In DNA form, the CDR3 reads TGCGCCAGCAGCTCGGGACAGGGAACAGATACGCAGTATTTT.

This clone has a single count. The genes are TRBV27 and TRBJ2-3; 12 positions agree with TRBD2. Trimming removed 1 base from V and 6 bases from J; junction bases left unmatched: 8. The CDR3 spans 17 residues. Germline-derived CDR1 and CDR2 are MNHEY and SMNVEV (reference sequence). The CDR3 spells CASSLYRTSGTVDTQYF. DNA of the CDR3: TGTGCCAGCAGTTTATACAGGACTAGCGGGACAGTGGATACGCAGTATTTT.

CDR3 amino acids: CASSQALASGSSENEQFF. In DNA, the CDR3 is TGTGCCAGCAGCCAAGCTTTGGCTAGCGGGAGTAGCGAAAATGAGCAGTTCTTC. The chain employs TRBV4-2 and TRBJ2-1; 10 bases agree with TRBD2. Germline-derived CDR1 and CDR2 are LGHNA and YNFKEQ. This CDR3 spans 18 amino acids. Losses at the gene ends were 1 base for V and 7 bases for J; bases not matched to a gene: 13.

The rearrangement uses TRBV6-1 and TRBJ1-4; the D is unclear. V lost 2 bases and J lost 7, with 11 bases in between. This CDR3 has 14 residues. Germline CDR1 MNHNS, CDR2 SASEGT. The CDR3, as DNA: TGTGCCAGCAGTGAACTTGGTTTGAGTGAAAAACTGTTTTTT. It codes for CASSELGLSEKLFF.

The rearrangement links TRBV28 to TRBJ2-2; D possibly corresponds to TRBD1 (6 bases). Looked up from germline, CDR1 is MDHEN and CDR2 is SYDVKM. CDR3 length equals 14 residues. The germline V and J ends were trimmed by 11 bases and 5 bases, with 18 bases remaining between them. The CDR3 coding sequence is TGTGCCGGAAGGGTGGCAGGGGCGACCGGGGAGCTGTTTTTT. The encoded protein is CAGRVAGATGELFF.